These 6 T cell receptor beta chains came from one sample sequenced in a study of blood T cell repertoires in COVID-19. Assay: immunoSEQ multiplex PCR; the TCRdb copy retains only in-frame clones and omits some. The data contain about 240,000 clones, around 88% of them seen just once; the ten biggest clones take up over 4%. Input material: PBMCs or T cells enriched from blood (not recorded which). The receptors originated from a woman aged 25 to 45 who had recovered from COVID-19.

The CDR3 region has the DNA TGTGCCAGCAGTGCGGGGACAGCTGAAGCTTTCTTT. It translates to CASSAGTAEAFF. The chain joins TRBV25-1 to TRBJ1-1, with TRBD1 identical over 7 bases. Looked up from germline, CDR1 is MGHDK and CDR2 is SYGVNS. The CDR3 has 12 amino acids. V dropped 4 bases and J dropped 6; count of bases not matched to a gene: 2.

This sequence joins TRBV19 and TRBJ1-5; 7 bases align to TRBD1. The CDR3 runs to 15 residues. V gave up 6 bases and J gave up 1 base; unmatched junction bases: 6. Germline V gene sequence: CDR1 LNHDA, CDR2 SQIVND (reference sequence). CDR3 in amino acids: CASSPTGVSNQPQHF. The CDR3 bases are TGTGCCAGTAGCCCAACAGGGGTAAGCAATCAGCCCCAGCATTTT.

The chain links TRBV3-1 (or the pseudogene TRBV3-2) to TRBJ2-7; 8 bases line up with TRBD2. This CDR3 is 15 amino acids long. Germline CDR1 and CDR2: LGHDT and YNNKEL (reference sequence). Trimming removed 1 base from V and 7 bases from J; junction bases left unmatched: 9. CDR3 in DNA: TGTGCCAGCAGCCAAGTAAGCGGGAGTGGGGGGGAGCAGTACTTC. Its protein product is CASSQVSGSGGEQYF.

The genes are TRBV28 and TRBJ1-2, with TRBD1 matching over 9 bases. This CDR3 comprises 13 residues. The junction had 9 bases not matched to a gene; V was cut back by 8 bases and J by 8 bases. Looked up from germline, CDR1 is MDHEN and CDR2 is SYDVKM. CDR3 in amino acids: CASVLQGAKGYTF. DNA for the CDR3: TGTGCCAGCGTCTTACAGGGGGCGAAAGGCTACACCTTC.

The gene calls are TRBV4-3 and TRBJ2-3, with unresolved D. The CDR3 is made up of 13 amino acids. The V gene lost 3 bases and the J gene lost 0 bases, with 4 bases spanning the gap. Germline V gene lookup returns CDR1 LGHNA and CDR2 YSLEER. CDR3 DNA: TGCGCCAGCAGCCAGAGAAGCACAGATACGCAGTATTTT. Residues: CASSQRSTDTQYF.

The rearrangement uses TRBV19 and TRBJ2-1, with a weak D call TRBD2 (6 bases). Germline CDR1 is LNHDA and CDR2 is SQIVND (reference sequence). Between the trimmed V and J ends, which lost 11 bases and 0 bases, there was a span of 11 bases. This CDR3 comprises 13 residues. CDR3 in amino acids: CASRGFSYNEQFF. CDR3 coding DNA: TGTGCCTCGCGGGGCTTCTCCTACAATGAGCAGTTCTTC.